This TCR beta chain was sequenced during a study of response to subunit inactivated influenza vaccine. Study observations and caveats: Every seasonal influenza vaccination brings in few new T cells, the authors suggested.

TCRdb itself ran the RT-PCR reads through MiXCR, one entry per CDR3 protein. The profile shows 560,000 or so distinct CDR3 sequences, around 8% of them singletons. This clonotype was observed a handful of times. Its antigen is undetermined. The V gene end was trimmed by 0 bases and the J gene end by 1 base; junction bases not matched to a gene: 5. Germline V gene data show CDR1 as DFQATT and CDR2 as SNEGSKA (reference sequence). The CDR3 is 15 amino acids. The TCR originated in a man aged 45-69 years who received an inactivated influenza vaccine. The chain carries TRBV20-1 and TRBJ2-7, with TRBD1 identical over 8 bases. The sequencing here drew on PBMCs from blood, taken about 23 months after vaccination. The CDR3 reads CSARDLGTGSYEQYF. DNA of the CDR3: TGCAGTGCTAGAGATCTCGGGACAGGATCCTACGAGCAGTACTTC.